These 32 T cell receptor beta chains were all obtained from the same sample, sequenced in a study of a mutant IDH1 vaccine in newly diagnosed glioma. Clones were read by immunoSEQ multiplex PCR, and TCRdb kept only the in-frame ones, dropping some. The data show around 20,000 clones, with roughly 90% seen just once and around 5.7% held by the top ten. Time point defined: week 11, during vaccination. Vaccination used 300 ug of mutant IDH1 20-mer peptide per dose, with topical imiquimod. The antigens these receptors bind are not known. Material: PBMCs, obtained from a glioma patient whose treatment included an IDH1 peptide vaccine. The receptor source for this set is a woman in her 40s with glioma.

This chain connects TRBV5-1 to TRBJ1-1; 7 nucleotides match TRBD1. Per the germline V gene, CDR1 is SGHRS and CDR2 is YFSETQ. The trim removed 3 bases at V and 1 base at J, leaving 3 bases unmatched. The CDR3 contains 14 residues. CDR3 region: CASSWDSKNTEAFF. CDR3 DNA sequence: TGCGCCAGCAGCTGGGACAGCAAGAACACTGAAGCTTTCTTT.

J is TRBJ2-7 and V is TRBV2; no clear D. In germline, CDR1 is SNHLY, CDR2 FYNNEI. The CDR3 runs 14 residues. Trimming shortened V by 1 base and J by 3 bases, and 10 bases separated the two germline ends. As DNA, the CDR3 is TGTGCCAGCAGTGAAGGGGAAGCCTACTACGAGCAGTACTTC. As protein: CASSEGEAYYEQYF.

V is TRBV6-5 and J is TRBJ1-4; D not resolved. The length of the CDR3 is 15 residues. Trimming pared 2 bases from V and 8 bases from J, leaving 15 bases between. Per the germline V gene, CDR1 is MNHEY and CDR2 is SVGAGI. The CDR3 DNA follows: TGTGCCAGCAGTTACGAAGGCGCACAGTGGGAAAAACTGTTTTTT. Its translation: CASSYEGAQWEKLFF.

The chain combines TRBV7-2 with TRBJ2-7; D unresolved. The V and J ends lost 5 bases and 1 base respectively, with 15 bases between them. Germline-derived CDR1 and CDR2 are SGHTA and FQGNSA. The CDR3 is 15 amino acids. The CDR3 protein is CASSPVPSRSYEQYF. Written as DNA, the CDR3 is TGTGCCAGCAGCCCGGTACCGTCACGATCCTACGAGCAGTACTTC.

The chain employs TRBV27 and TRBJ1-1, with 7 bases matching TRBD1. CDR3 length equals 18 residues. Germline CDR1 MNHEY, CDR2 SMNVEV (reference sequence). The V segment lost 6 bases and the J segment 4 bases; nucleotides outside the gene matches: 20. The CDR3 nucleotides read TGTGCCAGCAGACCCTACAGGGGCACCCACGAGAGTAGCACTGAAGCTTTCTTT. Amino acids: CASRPYRGTHESSTEAFF.

The rearrangement uses TRBV5-1 and TRBJ2-1, with 7 positions matching TRBD1. The CDR3 spans 16 residues. Losses at the gene ends were 3 bases for V and 0 bases for J; bases not matched to a gene: 6. Germline V CDR1 and CDR2: SGHRS, YFSETQ. CDR3 nucleotide sequence: TGCGCCAGCAGCTCCCGACAGGGATCCTCCTACAATGAGCAGTTCTTC. This codes for CASSSRQGSSYNEQFF.

This clone was recorded once. The CDR3 bases are TGTGCCAGCAGCTCATTAGGGTCGACAGGGAACTATGGCTACACCTTC. It specifies CASSSLGSTGNYGYTF. This chain links TRBV7-8 with TRBJ1-2, with TRBD1 identical over 7 bases. CDR1 is SGHVS, CDR2 FQNEAQ, per germline. Trimming cost V 4 bases and J 2 bases; bases outside gene matches: 10. This CDR3 has 16 amino acids. Looking up the rest from reference TRBV7-8 and TRBJ1-2 gives the full variable domain: GAGVSQSPRYKVAKRGQDVALRCDPISGHVSLFWYQQALGQGPEFLTYFQNEAQLDKSGLPSDRFFAERPEGSVSTLKIQRTQQEDSAVYLCASSSLGSTGNYGYTFGSGTRLTVV.

CDR3: CASSQRTPGLAGGLQETQYF. The CDR3 nucleotides are TGCGCCAGCAGCCAACGCACTCCGGGACTAGCGGGGGGACTCCAAGAGACCCAGTACTTC. The genes are TRBV4-3 and TRBJ2-5; TRBD2 agrees at 15 bases. The CDR3 is made up of 20 amino acids. V dropped 2 bases and J dropped 1; count of bases not matched to a gene: 11. CDR1 is LGHNA and CDR2 is YSLEER in the germline V gene.

The chain joins TRBV5-1 to TRBJ1-3, with D unclear. In germline, CDR1 is SGHRS, CDR2 YFSETQ. The ends were cut back, 4 bases at V and 3 bases at J, with 11 bases in the middle. This CDR3 contains 14 residues. CDR3 nucleotide sequence: TGCGCCAGCAGCCTCTCGACGGGTGGAAACACCATATATTTT. This codes for CASSLSTGGNTIYF.

This clone came up a few times. The V call is TRBV6-6, the J call TRBJ2-3, with TRBD2 matching 12 bases. Germline V gives CDR1 MNHNY, CDR2 SVGAGI (reference sequence). The V gene end was trimmed by 6 bases and the J gene end by 4 bases; junction bases not matched to a gene: 5. CDR3 length equals 15 residues. The CDR3, as DNA: TGTGCCAGCAGGAGGACTAGCGGGAACTCAGATACGCAGTATTTT. This encodes CASRRTSGNSDTQYF.

The J gene is TRBJ1-1, the V gene TRBV5-5; no clear D. This CDR3 comprises 13 residues. Germline V gene data show CDR1 as SGHKS and CDR2 as YYEKEE (reference sequence). V was shortened by 2 bases and J by 0 bases, with 5 bases between the two germline ends. The CDR3 sequence: CASSLFMNTEAFF. For the CDR3, the DNA is TGTGCCAGCAGCTTATTCATGAACACTGAAGCTTTCTTT.

The table lists this clone with a few counts. This chain connects TRBV7-2 to TRBJ2-7; 8 bases map to TRBD1. The CDR3 runs 13 residues. V dropped 4 bases and J dropped 3; count of bases not matched to a gene: 2. The germline gives CDR1 SGHTA, CDR2 FQGNSA. CDR3 in amino acids: CASSSDRGYEQYF. CDR3 bases: TGTGCCAGCAGCTCAGACAGGGGCTACGAGCAGTACTTC.

The V and J genes are TRBV20-1 and TRBJ2-3, with D unresolved. Per the germline V gene, CDR1 is DFQATT and CDR2 is SNEGSKA (reference sequence). This CDR3 is 11 amino acids long. Trimming took off 4 bases at V and 3 bases at J, with 5 bases between the two ends. Written as DNA, the CDR3 is TGCAGTGCTACCCGAACAGATACGCAGTATTTT. Translation: CSATRTDTQYF.

The rearrangement uses TRBV7-2 and TRBJ1-2; unclear D gene. Germline CDR1 is SGHTA and CDR2 is FQGNSA. The CDR3 covers 15 residues. V shed 5 bases and J shed 3 bases, with 16 bases lying between them. This CDR3 reads CASSLGGLGYYGYTF. Written as DNA, the CDR3 is TGTGCCAGCAGCCTAGGAGGGTTGGGGTACTATGGCTACACCTTC. Based on the CDR3 plus reference TRBV7-2 and TRBJ1-2, the full variable domain is GAGVSQSPSNKVTEKGKDVELRCDPISGHTALYWYRQSLGQGLEFLIYFQGNSAPDKSGLPSDRFSAERTGGSVSTLTIQRTQQEDSAVYLCASSLGGLGYYGYTFGSGTRLTVV.

This clone has more than one count but fewer than ten. This chain links TRBV19 with TRBJ1-3; D remains unclear. Trimming took off 7 bases at V and 4 bases at J, with 11 bases between the two ends. CDR1 and CDR2 from the germline V gene are LNHDA and SQIVND (reference sequence). The CDR3 is 13 residues long. The CDR3 nucleotides read TGTGCCAGTATAGCTCCGTCAGGAAACACCATATATTTT. This translates into CASIAPSGNTIYF.

This chain links TRBV25-1 with TRBJ1-2; TRBD1 matches at 9 bases. The CDR3 runs 15 residues. Germline loops: CDR1 MGHDK, CDR2 SYGVNS. With V trimmed by 0 bases and J by 2 bases, 1 base remained unmatched. CDR3 loop: CASSEYGQGNYGYTF. CDR3 sequence (DNA): TGTGCCAGCAGTGAATATGGACAGGGGAACTATGGCTACACCTTC.

The gene calls are TRBV4-1 and TRBJ1-5; D possibly corresponds to TRBD1 (6 bases). Deletions cut 1 base from V and 3 bases from J, with 10 bases between. Germline V gene lookup returns CDR1 MGHRA and CDR2 YSYEKL. The CDR3 loop spans 15 amino acids. The CDR3 spells CASSQGWTDNQPQHF. The CDR3 nucleotides read TGCGCCAGCAGCCAAGGCTGGACAGACAATCAGCCCCAGCATTTT.

This clone has just one count. The chain has TRBV18 and TRBJ1-1, with 9 bases matching TRBD1. Germline V CDR1 and CDR2: KGHSH, LQKENI. The CDR3 is 16 residues long. The J segment lost 0 bases and the V segment lost 2 bases, leaving 4 bases of the junction unmatched. The CDR3 loop is CASSPMDRGLNTEAFF. The CDR3 nucleotides are TGTGCCAGCTCACCAATGGACAGGGGATTGAACACTGAAGCTTTCTTT.

The chain employs TRBV30 and TRBJ1-5; D gene ambiguous. Trimming left V 2 bases short and J 2 bases short, with 7 bases between. In germline, CDR1 is GTSNPN, CDR2 SVGIG (reference sequence). The CDR3 totals 13 residues. Here the CDR3 DNA reads TGTGCCTGGAGTATGAGGGGCAATCAGCCCCAGCATTTT. It is translated as CAWSMRGNQPQHF.

This clone was counted only a few times. The chain is built from TRBV6-5 and TRBJ2-7; D not certain. V shed 6 bases and J shed 3 bases, with 15 bases lying between them. The CDR3 consists of 14 residues. Germline assignment: CDR1 MNHEY and CDR2 SVGAGI. CDR3 sequence: CASSPAAVFYEQYF. The CDR3, as DNA: TGTGCCAGCAGCCCCGCCGCCGTGTTCTACGAGCAGTACTTC.

In its sample, this clone was seen once. V is TRBV4-2 and J is TRBJ2-7; 9 positions agree with TRBD1. Losses at the gene ends were 6 bases for V and 4 bases for J; bases not matched to a gene: 10. This CDR3 contains 15 residues. The germline V gene has CDR1 LGHNA and CDR2 YNFKEQ. The CDR3 bases are TGTGCCAGCAGAAGGGGACAGGGACCTTTGTACGAGCAGTACTTC. As protein: CASRRGQGPLYEQYF.

This clone has only one observation. This chain uses TRBV18 with TRBJ2-3; 11 positions agree with TRBD2. The CDR3 is made up of 17 amino acids. Germline-derived CDR1 and CDR2 are KGHSH and LQKENI. The V segment lost 6 bases and the J segment 0 bases; nucleotides outside the gene matches: 8. As DNA, the CDR3 is TGTGCCAGCTCCCGCGGGGGGACTAGCGGAAGCACAGATACGCAGTATTTT. It yields the protein CASSRGGTSGSTDTQYF.

The chain employs TRBV7-8 and TRBJ1-1; tentative D call: TRBD1 (6 bases). Germline CDR1 reads SGHVS; CDR2 reads FQNEAQ. This CDR3 has 16 residues. V was cut by 0 bases and J by 4 bases, with 15 bases left in between. The CDR3 DNA is TGTGCCAGCAGCTTAGCGGTAGGGGGAGGTGGCACTGAAGCTTTCTTT. Residues: CASSLAVGGGGTEAFF.

The chain joins TRBV7-9 to TRBJ2-5, with TRBD2 as a possible D gene (5 bases). The CDR3 is 13 amino acids. The V end was cut by 7 bases, the J end by 2 bases, with 11 bases between. Germline assignment: CDR1 SEHNR and CDR2 FQNEAQ (reference sequence). The CDR3 DNA is TGTGCCAGCACCCTTAGCGTACAAGAGACCCAGTACTTC. Amino acid sequence: CASTLSVQETQYF.

The genes are TRBV5-1 and TRBJ1-2; 10 bases are a match to TRBD1. V shed 2 bases, J shed 7 bases, and the junction held 2 bases outside the gene matches. The CDR3 has 13 residues. CDR1 is SGHRS and CDR2 is YFSETQ in the germline V gene. CDR3 bases: TGCGCCAGCAGCTTAGACAGGGGGCCTGGCTACACCTTC. The encoded protein is CASSLDRGPGYTF.

The CDR3 region is CASSVGRLYNEQFF. The CDR3 bases are TGTGCCAGCAGCGTAGGCAGGCTTTACAATGAGCAGTTCTTC. This chain connects TRBV9 to TRBJ2-1; D unresolved. Per germline, CDR1 SGDLS and CDR2 YYNGEE. The CDR3 is 14 residues long. V gave up 0 bases and J gave up 4 bases, with 8 bases separating them.

A word on this clone: One end of the junction varies from germline; a read error may be responsible. The chain couples TRBV2 to TRBJ1-1; weak D call: TRBD1 (5 bases). CDR1 is SNHLY and CDR2 is FYNNEI in the germline V gene. This CDR3 contains 12 residues. CDR3 DNA: TGTGCCAGCAGAGAAGGGACCTTGGAAGCTTTCTTT. The encoded protein is CASREGTLEAFF.

This clone was seen once. The V gene is TRBV9, the J gene TRBJ2-5, with TRBD2 identical over 11 bases. Germline trimming cut 3 bases from V and 0 bases from J; bases unmatched to any gene: 4. The V gene's germline CDR1 is SGDLS and CDR2 YYNGEE. CDR3 size: 16 residues. The CDR3 is CASSGLGLADQETQYF. In nucleotides, the CDR3 is TGTGCCAGCAGCGGACTGGGACTAGCGGACCAAGAGACCCAGTACTTC.

This sequence joins TRBV5-1 and TRBJ1-2, with D uncertain. The V gene's germline CDR1 is SGHRS and CDR2 YFSETQ. Between the trimmed V and J ends, which lost 0 bases and 6 bases, there was a span of 6 bases. The CDR3 length is 12 residues. The CDR3 nucleotides read TGCGCCAGCAGCTTGGCGCGGGATGGCTACACCTTC. Amino acid sequence: CASSLARDGYTF.

The V and J genes are TRBV13 and TRBJ2-5; D is ambiguous. The germline gives CDR1 PRHDT, CDR2 FYEKMQ (reference sequence). This CDR3 is 12 amino acids long. Trimming stripped 5 bases from V and 5 bases from J, with 9 bases between. The CDR3 DNA reads TGTGCCAGCAGCCTCCGGTTGGAGACCCAGTACTTC. Translating it yields CASSLRLETQYF.

This chain connects TRBV7-9 to TRBJ1-1, with TRBD1 identical over 7 bases. Looked up from germline, CDR1 is SEHNR and CDR2 is FQNEAQ (reference sequence). The CDR3 has 17 amino acids. V was clipped by 5 bases and J by 0 bases; unmatched bases: 12. CDR3 residues: CASSGRGTEVMNTEAFF. The CDR3 bases are TGTGCCAGCAGCGGAAGGGGGACAGAAGTCATGAACACTGAAGCTTTCTTT.

The J gene is TRBJ1-1, the V gene TRBV10-3, with D possibly TRBD1 on 6 matching bases. The CDR3 consists of 13 residues. V lost 0 bases and J lost 7, with 9 bases in between. Germline values: CDR1 ENHRY, CDR2 SYGVKD. The CDR3, as DNA: TGTGCCATCAGTGAGTCGCAACAGGGTGAAGCTTTCTTT. This translates into CAISESQQGEAFF.